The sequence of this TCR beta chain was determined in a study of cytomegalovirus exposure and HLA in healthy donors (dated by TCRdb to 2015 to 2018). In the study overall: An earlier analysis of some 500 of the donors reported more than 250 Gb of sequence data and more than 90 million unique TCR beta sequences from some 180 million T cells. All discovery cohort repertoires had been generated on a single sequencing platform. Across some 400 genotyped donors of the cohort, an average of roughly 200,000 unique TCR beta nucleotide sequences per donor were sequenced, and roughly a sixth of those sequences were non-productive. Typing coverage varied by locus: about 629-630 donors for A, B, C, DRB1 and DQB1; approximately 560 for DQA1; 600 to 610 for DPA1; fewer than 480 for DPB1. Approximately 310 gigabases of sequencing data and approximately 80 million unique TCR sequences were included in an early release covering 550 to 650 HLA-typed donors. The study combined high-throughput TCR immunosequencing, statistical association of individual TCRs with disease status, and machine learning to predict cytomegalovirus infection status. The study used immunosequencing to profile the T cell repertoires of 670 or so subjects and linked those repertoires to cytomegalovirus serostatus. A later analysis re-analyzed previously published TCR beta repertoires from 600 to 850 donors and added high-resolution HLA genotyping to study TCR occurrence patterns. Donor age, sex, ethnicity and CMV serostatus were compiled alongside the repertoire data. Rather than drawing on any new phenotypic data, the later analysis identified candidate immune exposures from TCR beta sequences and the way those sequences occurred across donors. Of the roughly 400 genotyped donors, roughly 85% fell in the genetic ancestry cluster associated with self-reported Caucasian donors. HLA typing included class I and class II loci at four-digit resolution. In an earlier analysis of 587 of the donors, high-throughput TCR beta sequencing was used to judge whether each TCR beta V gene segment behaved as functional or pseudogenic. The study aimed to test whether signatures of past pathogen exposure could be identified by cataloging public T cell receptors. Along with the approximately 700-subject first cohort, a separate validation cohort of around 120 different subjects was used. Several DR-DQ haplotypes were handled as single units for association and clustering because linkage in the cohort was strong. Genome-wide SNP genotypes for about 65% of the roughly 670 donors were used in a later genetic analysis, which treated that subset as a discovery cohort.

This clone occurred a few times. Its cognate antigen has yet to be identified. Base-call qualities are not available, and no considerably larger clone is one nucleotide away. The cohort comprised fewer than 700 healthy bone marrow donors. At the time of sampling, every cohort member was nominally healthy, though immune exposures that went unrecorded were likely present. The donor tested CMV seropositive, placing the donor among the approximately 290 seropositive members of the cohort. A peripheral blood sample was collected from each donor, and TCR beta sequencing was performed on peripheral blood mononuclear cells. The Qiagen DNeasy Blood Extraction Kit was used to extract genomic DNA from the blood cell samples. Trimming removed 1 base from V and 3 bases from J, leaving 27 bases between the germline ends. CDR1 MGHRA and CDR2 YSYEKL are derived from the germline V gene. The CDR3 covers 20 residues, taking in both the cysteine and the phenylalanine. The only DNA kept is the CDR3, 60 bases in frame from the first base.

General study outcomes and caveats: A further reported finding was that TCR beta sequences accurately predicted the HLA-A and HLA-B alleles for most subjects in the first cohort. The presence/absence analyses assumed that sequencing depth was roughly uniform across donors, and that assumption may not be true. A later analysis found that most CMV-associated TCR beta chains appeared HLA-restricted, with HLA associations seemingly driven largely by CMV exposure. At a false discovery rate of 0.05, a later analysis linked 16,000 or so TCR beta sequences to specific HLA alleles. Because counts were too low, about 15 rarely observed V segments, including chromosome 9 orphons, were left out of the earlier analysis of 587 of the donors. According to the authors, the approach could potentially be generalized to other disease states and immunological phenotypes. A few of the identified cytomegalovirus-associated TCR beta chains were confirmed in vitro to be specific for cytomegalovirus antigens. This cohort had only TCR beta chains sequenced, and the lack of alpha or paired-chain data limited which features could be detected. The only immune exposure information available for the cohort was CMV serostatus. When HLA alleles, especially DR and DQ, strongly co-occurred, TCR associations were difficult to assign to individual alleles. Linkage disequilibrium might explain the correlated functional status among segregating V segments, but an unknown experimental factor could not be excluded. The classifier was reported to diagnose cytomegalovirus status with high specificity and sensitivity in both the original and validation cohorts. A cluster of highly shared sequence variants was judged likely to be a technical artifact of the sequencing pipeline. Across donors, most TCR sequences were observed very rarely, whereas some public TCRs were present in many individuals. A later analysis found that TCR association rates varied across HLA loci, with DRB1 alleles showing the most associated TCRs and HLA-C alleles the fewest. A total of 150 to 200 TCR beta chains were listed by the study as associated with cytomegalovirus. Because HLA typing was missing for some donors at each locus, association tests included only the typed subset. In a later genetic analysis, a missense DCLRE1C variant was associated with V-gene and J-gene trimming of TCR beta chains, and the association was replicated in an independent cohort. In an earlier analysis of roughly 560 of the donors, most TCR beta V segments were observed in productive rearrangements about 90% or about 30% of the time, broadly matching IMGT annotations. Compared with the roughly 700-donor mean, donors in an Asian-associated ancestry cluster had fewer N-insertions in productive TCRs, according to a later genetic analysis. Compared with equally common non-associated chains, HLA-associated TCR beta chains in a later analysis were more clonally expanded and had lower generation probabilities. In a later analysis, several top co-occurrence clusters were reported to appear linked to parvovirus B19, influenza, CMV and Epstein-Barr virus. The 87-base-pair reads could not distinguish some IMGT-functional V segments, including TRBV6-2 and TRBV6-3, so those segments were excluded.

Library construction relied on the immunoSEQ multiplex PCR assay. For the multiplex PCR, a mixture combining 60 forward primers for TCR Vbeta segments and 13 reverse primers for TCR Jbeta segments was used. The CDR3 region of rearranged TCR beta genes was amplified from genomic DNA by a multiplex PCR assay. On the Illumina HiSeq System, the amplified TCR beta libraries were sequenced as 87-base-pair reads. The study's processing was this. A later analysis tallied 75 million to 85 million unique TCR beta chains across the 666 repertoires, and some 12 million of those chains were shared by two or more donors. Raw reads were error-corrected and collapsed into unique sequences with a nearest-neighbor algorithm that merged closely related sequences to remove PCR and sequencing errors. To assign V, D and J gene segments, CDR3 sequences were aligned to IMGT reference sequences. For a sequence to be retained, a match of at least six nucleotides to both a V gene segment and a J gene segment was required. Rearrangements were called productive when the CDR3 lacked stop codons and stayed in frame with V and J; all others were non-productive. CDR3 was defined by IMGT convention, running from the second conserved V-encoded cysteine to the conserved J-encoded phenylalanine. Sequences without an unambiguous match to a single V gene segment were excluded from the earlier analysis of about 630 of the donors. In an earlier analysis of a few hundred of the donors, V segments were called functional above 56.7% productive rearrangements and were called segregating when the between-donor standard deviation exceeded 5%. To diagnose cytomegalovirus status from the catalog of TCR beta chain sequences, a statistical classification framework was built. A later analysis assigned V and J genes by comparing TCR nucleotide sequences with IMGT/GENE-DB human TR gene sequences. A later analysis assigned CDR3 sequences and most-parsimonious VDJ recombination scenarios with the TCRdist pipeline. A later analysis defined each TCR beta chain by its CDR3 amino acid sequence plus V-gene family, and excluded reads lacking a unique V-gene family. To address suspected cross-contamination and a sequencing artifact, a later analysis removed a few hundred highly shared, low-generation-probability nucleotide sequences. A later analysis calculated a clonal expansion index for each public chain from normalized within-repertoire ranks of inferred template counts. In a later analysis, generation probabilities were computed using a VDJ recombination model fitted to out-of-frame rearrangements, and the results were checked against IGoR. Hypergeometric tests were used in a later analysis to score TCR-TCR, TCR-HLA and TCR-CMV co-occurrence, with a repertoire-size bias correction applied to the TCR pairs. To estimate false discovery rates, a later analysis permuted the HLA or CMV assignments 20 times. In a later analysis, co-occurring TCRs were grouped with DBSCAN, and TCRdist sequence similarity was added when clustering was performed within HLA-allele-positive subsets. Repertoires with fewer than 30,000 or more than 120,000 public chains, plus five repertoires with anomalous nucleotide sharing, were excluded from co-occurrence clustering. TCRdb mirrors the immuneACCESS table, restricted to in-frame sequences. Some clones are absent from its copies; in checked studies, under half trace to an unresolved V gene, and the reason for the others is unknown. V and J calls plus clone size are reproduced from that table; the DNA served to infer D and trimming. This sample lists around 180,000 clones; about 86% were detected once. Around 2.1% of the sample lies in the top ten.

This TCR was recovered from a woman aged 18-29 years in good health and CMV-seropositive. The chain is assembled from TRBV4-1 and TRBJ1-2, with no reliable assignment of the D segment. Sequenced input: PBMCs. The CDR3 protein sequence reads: CASSQVPFLSVRGWDYGYTF. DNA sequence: TGCGCCAGCAGCCAAGTCCCCTTTCTATCAGTGCGGGGTTGGGACTATGGCTACACCTTC.